These T cell receptor beta chains were read from a single sample in a study of identical twins. TCRdb used MiXCR to reprocess the 5' RACE reads, holding one entry per CDR3 protein. The table includes a few hundred thousand distinct CDR3 sequences, less than 25% detected once. These data were also filed under a second study, of T cells expressing NK-cell markers.

The sample taken for sequencing was CD4+ T cells sorted from blood. Receptors were obtained from a woman younger than 30 in good health. Each CDR3 is given with its conserved first and last residue. Each record gives: clone size, V gene, J gene, D gene, CDR3 DNA, CDR3 protein. The D gene is left open where the match is weak. Only part of the rows carry a size: once, few, many, or a class if the clone is expanded.

abundance: NA
v_gene: TRBV9
j_gene: TRBJ1-2
d_gene: NA
CDR3nt: TGTGCCAGCAGCGTAGGTCTGGGGTATGGCTACACCTTC
CDR3aa: CASSVGLGYGYTF

abundance: few
v_gene: TRBV11-1
j_gene: TRBJ2-1
d_gene: TRBD2
CDR3nt: TGTGCCAGCAGCTTAGCGCTGGGACTAGCGGGAGGTATTTGGACCTACAATGAGCAGTTCTTC
CDR3aa: CASSLALGLAGGIWTYNEQFF

abundance: few
v_gene: TRBV10-3
j_gene: TRBJ2-4
d_gene: NA
CDR3nt: TGTGCCATCAGTGAACGAGATAGAAACATTCAGTACTTC
CDR3aa: CAISERDRNIQYF

abundance: few
v_gene: TRBV10-3
j_gene: TRBJ1-2
d_gene: NA
CDR3nt: TGTGCCATCAGTGTGGGGCTATATGGCTACACCTTC
CDR3aa: CAISVGLYGYTF

abundance: NA
v_gene: TRBV30
j_gene: TRBJ2-1
d_gene: NA
CDR3nt: TGTGCCTGGAGTCCCCAGTCCCCTGAGCAGTTCTTC
CDR3aa: CAWSPQSPEQFF

abundance: NA
v_gene: TRBV20-1
j_gene: TRBJ2-1
d_gene: NA
CDR3nt: TGCAGTGCTAGACCCGGGATTCGGGAGCAGTTCTTC
CDR3aa: CSARPGIREQFF

abundance: NA
v_gene: TRBV10-3
j_gene: TRBJ1-1
d_gene: TRBD1
CDR3nt: TGTGCCATCAGTCACGGGACAGGGGTGGTCACTGAAGCTTTCTTT
CDR3aa: CAISHGTGVVTEAFF

abundance: NA
v_gene: TRBV5-1
j_gene: TRBJ2-3
d_gene: TRBD2
CDR3nt: TGCGCCAGCAGCTTGGACCAGGTCGCCGGGGGGGCCGGAGATACGCAGTATTTT
CDR3aa: CASSLDQVAGGAGDTQYF

abundance: once
v_gene: TRBV9
j_gene: TRBJ2-1
d_gene: TRBD1
CDR3nt: TGTGCCAGCAGCGTTCAGGGACAGGGAGGCCATGAGCAGTTCTTC
CDR3aa: CASSVQGQGGHEQFF

abundance: few
v_gene: TRBV5-1
j_gene: TRBJ2-3
d_gene: NA
CDR3nt: TGCGCCAGCAGCTTGGTAGGGGTTTCAACAGATACGCAGTATTTT
CDR3aa: CASSLVGVSTDTQYF

abundance: NA
v_gene: TRBV9
j_gene: TRBJ1-5
d_gene: TRBD1
CDR3nt: TGTGCCAGCAGCGTAGCGGACAGGGATCGGGGACAGGGGAAGCATCAGCCCCAGCATTTT
CDR3aa: CASSVADRDRGQGKHQPQHF

abundance: NA
v_gene: TRBV18
j_gene: TRBJ1-5
d_gene: NA
CDR3nt: TGTGCCAGCTCACCCGACAGCCAACATCAGCCCCAGCATTTT
CDR3aa: CASSPDSQHQPQHF

abundance: once
v_gene: TRBV6-5
j_gene: TRBJ2-2
d_gene: NA
CDR3nt: TGTCCCAGCAGTTACGAGGGGTCGAACACCGGGGAGCTGTTTTTT
CDR3aa: CPSSYEGSNTGELFF

abundance: NA
v_gene: TRBV12-3/TRBV12-4
j_gene: TRBJ1-1
d_gene: NA
CDR3nt: TGTGCCAGCAGTTCCCTGGGCCGTGAAGCTTTCTTT
CDR3aa: CASSSLGREAFF

abundance: few
v_gene: TRBV7-9
j_gene: TRBJ2-2
d_gene: NA
CDR3nt: TGTGCCAGCAGCTTAAGAGACCCCGGGGAGCTGTTTTTT
CDR3aa: CASSLRDPGELFF

abundance: few
v_gene: TRBV5-5
j_gene: TRBJ2-3
d_gene: TRBD2
CDR3nt: TGTGCCAGCAGCTTGGGCGGGGGGGGCCAGTCAGATACGCAGTATTTT
CDR3aa: CASSLGGGGQSDTQYF

abundance: few
v_gene: TRBV6-5
j_gene: TRBJ2-7
d_gene: NA
CDR3nt: TGTGCCAGCAGTTACTCACCGGGACAAAAGAGTTGGTTC
CDR3aa: CASSYSPGQKSWF

abundance: NA
v_gene: TRBV5-6
j_gene: TRBJ2-2
d_gene: NA
CDR3nt: TGTGCCAGCAGCTTGCAGCCCGGGACGAACACCGGGGAGCTGTTTTTT
CDR3aa: CASSLQPGTNTGELFF

abundance: NA
v_gene: TRBV20-1
j_gene: TRBJ2-5
d_gene: NA
CDR3nt: TGCAGTGCTAGAGCTCATCAAGAGACCCAGTACTTC
CDR3aa: CSARAHQETQYF

abundance: few
v_gene: TRBV5-1
j_gene: TRBJ1-2
d_gene: NA
CDR3nt: TGCGCCAGCAGCACTCTGTGGAGTCAAGGCTACACCTTC
CDR3aa: CASSTLWSQGYTF

abundance: few
v_gene: TRBV7-9
j_gene: TRBJ2-5
d_gene: NA
CDR3nt: TGTGCCAGCAGCATAACAGGGTCCGCGGAGACCCAGTACTTC
CDR3aa: CASSITGSAETQYF

abundance: once
v_gene: TRBV9
j_gene: TRBJ2-3
d_gene: NA
CDR3nt: TGTGCCAGCAGCGTAGACCCGGGAGGCACAGATACGCAGTATTTT
CDR3aa: CASSVDPGGTDTQYF

abundance: NA
v_gene: TRBV20-1
j_gene: TRBJ2-1
d_gene: TRBD2
CDR3nt: TGCAGTGCTAGAGATCCTCTAGCGGGAGGTTACAATGAGCAGTTCTTC
CDR3aa: CSARDPLAGGYNEQFF

abundance: few
v_gene: TRBV12-3/TRBV12-4
j_gene: TRBJ2-7
d_gene: NA
CDR3nt: TGTGCCAGCAGGCCAGCCGGGATGACCTACGAGCAGTACTTC
CDR3aa: CASRPAGMTYEQYF

abundance: NA
v_gene: TRBV12-3/TRBV12-4
j_gene: TRBJ2-7
d_gene: TRBD1
CDR3nt: TGTGCCAGCAGTTCACTGGGGACAGGAAAGTACGAGCAGTACTTC
CDR3aa: CASSSLGTGKYEQYF

abundance: NA
v_gene: TRBV4-2
j_gene: TRBJ2-2
d_gene: NA
CDR3nt: TGTGCCAGCAGCCAAGCGGGACACCCCACCGGGGAGCTGTTTTTT
CDR3aa: CASSQAGHPTGELFF

abundance: few
v_gene: TRBV14
j_gene: TRBJ2-1
d_gene: NA
CDR3nt: TGTGCCAGCAGCCAATCGGCCCAGGCCTACAATGAGCAGTTCTTC
CDR3aa: CASSQSAQAYNEQFF

abundance: few
v_gene: TRBV9
j_gene: TRBJ2-7
d_gene: TRBD2
CDR3nt: TGTGCCAGCAGCCGACTAGCGGGGAACTACGAGCAGTACTTC
CDR3aa: CASSRLAGNYEQYF

abundance: NA
v_gene: TRBV28
j_gene: TRBJ2-2
d_gene: NA
CDR3nt: TGTGCCAGCAGTTTGAGGGGGGCGGTTGCCGGGGAGCTGTTTTTT
CDR3aa: CASSLRGAVAGELFF

abundance: NA
v_gene: TRBV20-1
j_gene: TRBJ2-1
d_gene: TRBD2
CDR3nt: TGCAGTGCGATCGGACTAGCGGGCACGGGAGAGCAGTTCTTC
CDR3aa: CSAIGLAGTGEQFF

abundance: few
v_gene: TRBV12-3/TRBV12-4
j_gene: TRBJ2-5
d_gene: TRBD2
CDR3nt: TGTGCCAGCAGTTTAGGGACTAGCGCGGAGACCCAGTACTTC
CDR3aa: CASSLGTSAETQYF

abundance: NA
v_gene: TRBV7-2
j_gene: TRBJ1-5
d_gene: NA
CDR3nt: TGTGCCAGCAGCTTATTGGGGGGCGCGAGGCAGCCCCAGCATTTT
CDR3aa: CASSLLGGARQPQHF

abundance: few
v_gene: TRBV5-1
j_gene: TRBJ2-7
d_gene: TRBD2
CDR3nt: TGCGCCAGCAGCCCCATCACGGGGGGGTCCTACGAGCAGTACTTC
CDR3aa: CASSPITGGSYEQYF

abundance: few
v_gene: TRBV5-1
j_gene: TRBJ2-5
d_gene: NA
CDR3nt: TGCGCCAGCAGCTGGTCACTTTGGGAGACCCAGTACTTC
CDR3aa: CASSWSLWETQYF

abundance: once
v_gene: TRBV18
j_gene: TRBJ2-2
d_gene: NA
CDR3nt: TGTGCCAGCTCACCACCGCGTACACACGAGAACACCGGGGAGCTGTTTTTT
CDR3aa: CASSPPRTHENTGELFF

abundance: few
v_gene: TRBV29-1
j_gene: TRBJ2-1
d_gene: TRBD2
CDR3nt: TGCAGCTTGGGGGGGTCGGACTACAATGAGCAGTTCTTC
CDR3aa: CSLGGSDYNEQFF

abundance: NA
v_gene: TRBV7-9
j_gene: TRBJ2-3
d_gene: NA
CDR3nt: TGTGCCAGCAGCTTAGACCCGACGGCGCAGTATTTT
CDR3aa: CASSLDPTAQYF

abundance: NA
v_gene: TRBV20-1
j_gene: TRBJ1-6
d_gene: NA
CDR3nt: TGCAGTGCGTGGACACTTAGCTCCTATAATTCACCCCTCCACTTT
CDR3aa: CSAWTLSSYNSPLHF

abundance: few
v_gene: TRBV5-1
j_gene: TRBJ2-7
d_gene: NA
CDR3nt: TGCGCCAGCAGCTTGGGGCAGGGAGGTCGCGAGCAGTACTTC
CDR3aa: CASSLGQGGREQYF

abundance: NA
v_gene: TRBV20-1
j_gene: TRBJ2-1
d_gene: NA
CDR3nt: TGCAGTGCTAGGGAACAGAACAATGAGCAGTTCTTC
CDR3aa: CSAREQNNEQFF

abundance: NA
v_gene: TRBV12-3/TRBV12-4
j_gene: TRBJ2-3
d_gene: NA
CDR3nt: TGTGCCAGCAGCCCAACCCAAAGTAGTGCAGATACGCAGTATTTT
CDR3aa: CASSPTQSSADTQYF